The 5 T cell receptor beta chains presented below share a single source sample, sequenced in a study of blood T cell repertoires in COVID-19. Sequencing used immunoSEQ multiplex PCR; TCRdb keeps in-frame clones, though not all of them. The sample holds about 220,000 clones, approximately 81% seen once. The sequencing sample was made of peripheral blood. All receptors derive from an older woman who had recovered from COVID-19.

Points on this clone: The same CDR3 can be traced to other DNA sequences in this sample. V is TRBV2 and J is TRBJ1-5, with a tentative D call TRBD1 (5 bases). Trimming cost V 4 bases and J 4 bases, with 8 bases left between them. Germline values: CDR1 SNHLY, CDR2 FYNNEI. The CDR3 length is 13 residues. CDR3 DNA: TGTGCCAGCAGTGTGGCAGGGAATCAGCCCCAGCATTTT. The encoded protein is CASSVAGNQPQHF. The full variable domain, with the rest looked up from reference TRBV2 and TRBJ1-5, is EPEVTQTPSHQVTQMGQEVILRCVPISNHLYFYWYRQILGQKVEFLVSFYNNEISEKSEIFDDQFSVERPDGSNFTLKIRSTKLEDSAMYFCASSVAGNQPQHFGDGTRLSIL.

The rearrangement joins TRBV29-1 to TRBJ2-2, with TRBD2 matching 12 bases. The CDR3 sequence is 15 residues long. V shed 5 bases and J 5 bases; nucleotides not matched to a gene: 6. The germline V gene has CDR1 SQVTM and CDR2 ANQGSEA. This chain's CDR3 is CSVKTSGGSTGELFF. The CDR3 nucleotides read TGCAGCGTTAAAACTAGCGGGGGGTCTACCGGGGAGCTGTTTTTT.

This sequence joins TRBV7-2 and TRBJ2-7; 8 bases map to TRBD2. The V and J ends lost 5 bases and 6 bases, in that order; junction bases with no gene match: 12. From germline, CDR1 is SGHTA and CDR2 FQGNSA. The CDR3 consists of 15 residues. CDR3 amino acids: CASSPPGLVGSEQYF. The CDR3 DNA reads TGTGCCAGCAGCCCTCCGGGACTAGTCGGGTCCGAGCAGTACTTC.

The rearrangement joins TRBV19 to TRBJ1-1, with TRBD1 matching 7 bases. In germline, CDR1 is LNHDA, CDR2 SQIVND (reference sequence). Losses at the gene ends were 5 bases for V and 3 bases for J; bases not matched to a gene: 15. The CDR3 consists of 17 residues. The CDR3 loop is CASSPHHRGEVHTEAFF. DNA for the CDR3: TGTGCCAGTAGTCCTCACCACAGGGGTGAGGTGCACACTGAAGCTTTCTTT.

CDR3: CASSLATGDSPLHF. The CDR3 DNA follows: TGTGCCAGCAGCTTGGCCACAGGGGATTCACCCCTCCACTTT. This sequence joins TRBV5-5 and TRBJ1-6; TRBD1 aligns across 7 bases. J gave up 8 bases and V 0 bases, and 2 bases lay outside the gene matches. This CDR3 is 14 amino acids long. Germline values: CDR1 SGHKS, CDR2 YYEKEE (reference sequence).